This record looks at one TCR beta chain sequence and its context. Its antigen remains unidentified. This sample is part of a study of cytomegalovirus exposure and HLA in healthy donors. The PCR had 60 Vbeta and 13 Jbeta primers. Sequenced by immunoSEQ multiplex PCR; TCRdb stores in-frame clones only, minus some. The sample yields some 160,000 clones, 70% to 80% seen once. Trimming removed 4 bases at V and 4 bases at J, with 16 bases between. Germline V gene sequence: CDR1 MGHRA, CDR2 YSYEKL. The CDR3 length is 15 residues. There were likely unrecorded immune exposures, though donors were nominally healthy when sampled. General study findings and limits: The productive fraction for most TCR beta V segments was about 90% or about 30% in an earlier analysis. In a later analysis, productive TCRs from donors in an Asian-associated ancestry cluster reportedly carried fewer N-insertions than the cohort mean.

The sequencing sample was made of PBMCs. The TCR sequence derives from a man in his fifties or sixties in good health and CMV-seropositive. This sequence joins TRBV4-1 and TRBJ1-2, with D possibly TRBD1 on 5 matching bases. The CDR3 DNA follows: TGCGCCAGCAGCCGAGGCGGGGCAGGACGCTATGGCTACACCTTC. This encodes CASSRGGAGRYGYTF.